Described below is a single TCR beta chain sequence and its context. The entry originates in a study of CD8+ T cells in alopecia areata. CDR1 is SGHRS, CDR2 YFSETQ, per germline. Trimming pared 4 bases from V and 4 bases from J, leaving 12 bases between. This CDR3 has 14 amino acids. Extracted from the samples, RNA was reverse transcribed into cDNA to serve as the sequencing template. Here immunoSEQ multiplex PCR was the method, and the copy in TCRdb shows in-frame clones only, minus some. The sample carries some 180,000 clones, about 55% recorded once. Noted treatment: oral pan-JAK inhibitor, 5-10 mg twice daily.

The receptor was derived from a human donor with alopecia areata. The source was CD8+ T cells sorted from blood, collected at week 24, from a patient treated with tofacitinib. The rearrangement links TRBV5-1 to TRBJ2-1, with a possible D match to TRBD1 (6 bases). The CDR3 loop reads CASSGSTGYNEQFF. CDR3 sequence (DNA): TGCGCCAGCAGCGGCAGTACAGGGTACAATGAGCAGTTCTTC. Variable domain in full (rest from reference TRBV5-1 and TRBJ2-1): KAGVTQTPRYLIKTRGQQVTLSCSPISGHRSVSWYQQTPGQGLQFLFEYFSETQRNKGNFPGRFSGRQFSNSRSEMNVSTLELGDSALYLCASSGSTGYNEQFFGPGTRLTVL.